This TCR beta chain was identified during a study of CD8 T cells in ankylosing spondylitis. General study findings and limits: Existing reports had already noted some motif variants in reactive arthritis synovial fluid and blood. The disease-linked clones had a CD8+ phenotype and low blood frequencies.

With molecular barcodes, quantitative 5'-RACE was used to make the TCR beta libraries. One entry per CDR3 protein results from TCRdb running MiXCR on the 5' RACE reads. The sample lists about 160,000 distinct CDR3 sequences, approximately 20% occurring once. This clonotype was counted at least ten times. Its antigen is not known. V lost 5 bases and J lost 2, with 13 bases in between. The CDR3 has 15 residues. The sequenced sample was blood, either unsorted or a sorted T cell fraction (not recorded which). The chain uses TRBV12-3 or TRBV12-4 and TRBJ2-1; no definite D call. The origin of this receptor is a male donor with ankylosing spondylitis or in good health (not recorded which). In DNA form, the CDR3 reads TGTGCCAGCAGTATGGGCGGAGTGCCCTACAATGAGCAGTTCTTC. Protein product: CASSMGGVPYNEQFF.